These T cell receptor beta chains were read from a single sample in a study of OX40 agonist ivuxolimab in advanced cancers. Repertoires were generated with immunoSEQ multiplex PCR, while TCRdb's copy carries only in-frame clones and drops some. The profile shows 55,000 to 75,000 clones, around 90% of them singletons. The sequences come from CD4+ or CD8+ T cells sorted from blood, collected in a trial of the OX40 agonist ivuxolimab. These receptor sequences come from an adult with an advanced solid tumor such as melanoma, head and neck, liver or kidney cancer. Both conserved end residues are part of each CDR3. D genes are given only for firm matches. Some rows mark clone size as missing; the rest say once, few, many or name a class of expanded clone.

clone_size | d_call | j_call | v_call | cdr3_aa | cdr3_nt
. | . | TRBJ2-2 | TRBV7-6 | CASSLVREGFGELFF | TGTGCCAGCAGCTTAGTCCGCGAGGGATTCGGGGAGCTGTTTTTT
. | . | TRBJ2-1 | TRBV27 | CASNEVGSYNEQFF | TGTGCCAGCAACGAGGTGGGTTCCTACAATGAGCAGTTCTTC
. | . | TRBJ2-3 | TRBV11-1 | CASSLFIPGPQTDTQYF | TGTGCCAGCAGCTTATTCATCCCCGGGCCTCAGACAGATACGCAGTATTTT
. | . | TRBJ2-1 | TRBV14 | CASSHRSGLSYNEQFF | TGTGCCAGCAGCCACAGATCGGGACTTTCCTACAATGAGCAGTTCTTC
. | . | TRBJ1-1 | TRBV6-5 | CASSHPEQAEAFF | TGTGCCAGCAGTCACCCGGAGCAGGCTGAAGCTTTCTTT
. | . | TRBJ2-4 | TRBV11-1 | CASSSGILAKNIQYF | TGTGCCAGCAGCTCCGGGATCTTAGCCAAAAACATTCAGTACTTC
. | . | TRBJ2-7 | TRBV5-1 | CASSFLRDNSYEQYF | TGCGCCAGCAGCTTTCTTCGGGACAACTCCTACGAGCAGTACTTC
. | . | TRBJ1-4 | TRBV2 | CASSDRATNEKLFF | TGTGCCAGCAGTGACCGTGCAACTAATGAAAAACTGTTTTTT
. | . | TRBJ2-7 | TRBV4-2 | CASSQVGVSGSYEQYF | TGTGCCAGCAGCCAAGTCGGCGTTTCGGGCTCCTACGAGCAGTACTTC
few | . | TRBJ1-1 | TRBV7-9 | CASSYRGLGDTEAFF | TGTGCCAGCAGCTACCGGGGCCTAGGGGACACTGAAGCTTTCTTT
. | . | TRBJ1-1 | TRBV30 | CARQLNTEAFF | TGTGCCAGACAGTTGAACACTGAAGCTTTCTTT
few | . | TRBJ1-5 | TRBV6-5 | CASSTDRLGNQPQHF | TGTGCCAGCAGTACTGACAGGCTGGGCAATCAGCCCCAGCATTTT
. | . | TRBJ2-7 | TRBV11-1 | CASRHRGSYEQYF | TGTGCCAGCAGACATAGAGGGAGCTACGAGCAGTACTTC
. | . | TRBJ2-5 | TRBV11-2 | CASSRGSQETQYF | TGTGCCAGCAGCCGTGGGAGTCAAGAGACCCAGTACTTC
. | TRBD2 | TRBJ2-1 | TRBV9 | CASSVAGTSGVYHEQFF | TGTGCCAGCAGCGTAGCCGGGACTAGCGGGGTTTACCATGAGCAGTTCTTC
once | . | TRBJ2-7 | TRBV5-1 | CASSFRPPEYEQYF | TGCGCCAGCAGTTTTCGACCGCCAGAGTACGAGCAGTACTTC
. | . | TRBJ2-7 | TRBV4-1 | CASSQEVVSYEQYF | TGCGCCAGCAGCCAAGAGGTCGTCTCCTACGAGCAGTACTTC
. | . | TRBJ1-5 | TRBV27 | CASSLLGASNQPQHF | TGTGCCAGCAGTTTATTAGGCGCAAGCAATCAGCCCCAGCATTTT
. | TRBD2 | TRBJ2-1 | TRBV27 | CASSPLTSVNEQFF | TGTGCCAGCAGTCCCCTTACTAGCGTCAATGAGCAGTTCTTC
once | TRBD1 | TRBJ1-6 | TRBV7-6 | CASSPDRAYNSPLHF | TGTGCCAGCAGCCCGGACAGGGCCTATAATTCACCCCTCCACTTT
. | . | TRBJ1-2 | TRBV28 | CASSPSDGHGYTF | TGTGCCAGCAGTCCCTCGGACGGACATGGCTACACCTTC
. | . | TRBJ2-7 | TRBV7-9 | CASSLIKSEQYF | TGTGCCAGCAGCTTAATCAAGAGCGAGCAGTACTTC
. | TRBD2 | TRBJ2-1 | TRBV25-1 | CASSEPLAGAGEQFF | TGTGCCAGCAGTGAACCGCTAGCGGGAGCGGGTGAGCAGTTCTTC
. | . | TRBJ2-5 | TRBV7-9 | CASTSVPETQYF | TGTGCCAGCACCAGTGTACCCGAGACCCAGTACTTC
. | . | TRBJ2-6 | TRBV19 | CASKASDGAGANVLTF | TGTGCCAGTAAGGCCTCTGACGGGGCTGGGGCCAACGTCCTGACTTTC